This T cell receptor beta chain was captured in a study of blood T cells in healthy people across ages. Across the whole study: The capture of about one barcoded beta molecule per two T cells was achieved by template switching.

As concerns this clonotype: The antigen remains undetermined.

This CDR3 spans 15 amino acids. Deletions cut 4 bases from V and 4 bases from J, with 16 bases between. Germline assignment: CDR1 SQVTM and CDR2 ANQGSEA. Whole-study findings and limits: Estimates of diversity drawn from one million T cells were considered underestimates.

The use of a sample-barcoded 5' primer and a J-beta primer mix characterized a second PCR of roughly 6 to 11 cycles. TCRdb re-called the 5' RACE reads through MiXCR, storing one row per CDR3 protein. This table has 850,000 to 1,000,000 distinct CDR3 sequences, just over 50% appearing once. The sequencing sample was made of blood. The gene calls are TRBV29-1 and TRBJ1-4, with a possible D match to TRBD1 (5 bases). This TCR was sampled from a woman aged 55 to 70 in good health. The CDR3 nucleotides are TGCAGCGTTGCGGATGGTGGGGGGAATAATGAAAAACTGTTTTTT. As protein: CSVADGGGNNEKLFF. Together with reference TRBV29-1 and TRBJ1-4, the CDR3 gives the full variable domain: SAVISQKPSRDICQRGTSLTIQCQVDSQVTMMFWYRQQPGQSLTLIATANQGSEATYESGFVIDKFPISRPNLTFSTLTVSNMSPEDSSIYLCSVADGGGNNEKLFFGSGTQLSVL.